A selection of T cell receptor beta chains follows, all from one sample in a study of blood T cell repertoires in COVID-19. Assay: immunoSEQ multiplex PCR; the TCRdb copy retains only in-frame clones and omits some. Seen here are fewer than 450,000 clones, almost 90% observed once, and the top ten hold around 6.6%. Sequenced material: peripheral blood. These receptors all stem from a woman in her seventies with COVID-19, enrolled during active disease. The CDR3 runs from the conserved cysteine through the conserved F or W. The order of the fields is clone size, D gene, V gene, J gene, CDR3 DNA, CDR3 protein. A D gene is named only where the DNA matches it firmly. Rows give clone size only sometimes, using once, few, many, or a class for an expanded clone.

few,-,TRBV28,TRBJ1-2,TGTGCCAGCAGTTTTGGGGGACACTCTAGCTATGGCTACACCTTC,CASSFGGHSSYGYTF
-,-,TRBV5-1,TRBJ2-1,TGCGCCAGCAGCCTTACCGGGACACCATACAATGAGCAGTTCTTC,CASSLTGTPYNEQFF
-,-,TRBV2,TRBJ1-1,TGTGCCAGCATCGACTCCCGAATGAACACTGAAGCTTTCTTT,CASIDSRMNTEAFF
-,-,TRBV27,TRBJ1-5,TGTGCCAGCAGTTCGTCTCTCACAGGGCTGGGCAATCAGCCCCAGCATTTT,CASSSSLTGLGNQPQHF
-,TRBD2,TRBV2,TRBJ2-1,TGTGCCAGCATGGAGCGGGGTAACAATGAGCAGTTCTTC,CASMERGNNEQFF
-,-,TRBV28,TRBJ1-2,TGTGCCAGCAGCACGGGACTGAGTATCTATGGCTACACCTTC,CASSTGLSIYGYTF
-,-,TRBV20-1,TRBJ1-3,TGCAGTGCTAGTTGGGCGGGAAACACCATATATTTT,CSASWAGNTIYF
once,-,TRBV6-1,TRBJ1-3,TGTGCCAGCAGTGAACGGACAGCTTTTCTGGCTGGAAACACCATATATTTT,CASSERTAFLAGNTIYF
-,-,TRBV18,TRBJ1-1,TGTGCCAGCTCACCTACGGAGTATGAAGCTTTCTTT,CASSPTEYEAFF
-,-,TRBV18,TRBJ1-2,TGTGCCAGCTCAGAGAAGACAGAGAGCTATGGCTACACCTTC,CASSEKTESYGYTF
once,TRBD2,TRBV30,TRBJ2-3,TGTGCCTGGAGTGTAGGTCGGGGGGATAGACAAGGTACGCAGTATTTT,CAWSVGRGDRQGTQYF
-,-,TRBV15,TRBJ2-3,TGTGCCACCAGCAGAGCAGGGGACACTGATACGCAGTATTTT,CATSRAGDTDTQYF
-,TRBD1,TRBV5-1,TRBJ1-1,TGCGCCAGCAGCCTGGGACAGGGGGAAGTAAACACTGAAGCTTTCTTT,CASSLGQGEVNTEAFF
-,-,TRBV30,TRBJ1-1,TGTGCCTGGAGTGTACGGCGGGTTAACACTGAAGCTTTCTTT,CAWSVRRVNTEAFF
-,-,TRBV5-5,TRBJ2-7,TGTGCCAGCAGCTTGCGAGAGGTCGATCCCTACGAGCAGTACTTC,CASSLREVDPYEQYF
-,TRBD1,TRBV7-2,TRBJ1-3,TGTGCCAGCAGCACCAACAGGGGGCTTGACACCATATATTTT,CASSTNRGLDTIYF
-,-,TRBV12-3/TRBV12-4,TRBJ1-4,TGTGCCAGCAGTTACAGGGCTGGTGAAAAACTGTTTTTT,CASSYRAGEKLFF
-,-,TRBV21-1,TRBJ1-5,TGTGCCAGCAGCAAATCAACAGGGCGTCAGCCCCAGCATTTT,CASSKSTGRQPQHF
-,-,TRBV28,TRBJ2-7,TGTGCCAGCAGTTTGATGGGCACCTACGAGCAGTACTTC,CASSLMGTYEQYF
-,-,TRBV28,TRBJ2-1,TGTGCCAGCAGCCGGCGGGGTTTCTACAATGAGCAGTTCTTC,CASSRRGFYNEQFF
-,-,TRBV7-9,TRBJ1-2,TGTGCCAGCAGCCCCTCCCTGGGCAGCTTTAAAAACTATGGCTACACCTTC,CASSPSLGSFKNYGYTF
-,TRBD1,TRBV27,TRBJ2-7,TGTGCCAGCAGTGGGGACAGGGGATACGAGCAGTACTTC,CASSGDRGYEQYF
-,-,TRBV9,TRBJ1-1,TGTGCCAGCAGCATTACAGAGAACACTGAAGCTTTCTTT,CASSITENTEAFF
-,TRBD1,TRBV5-1,TRBJ1-1,TGCGCCAGCAGCTTGGGGGACAGAGAAGCTTTCTTT,CASSLGDREAFF
-,-,TRBV7-2,TRBJ1-6,TGTGCCAGCAGTTCCCGGGGTCCCCGATCGGGGAATTCACCCCTCCACTTT,CASSSRGPRSGNSPLHF
-,-,TRBV7-2,TRBJ2-3,TGTGCCAGCAGAAAAGCGGGTGGTGGAGATACGCAGTATTTT,CASRKAGGGDTQYF
few,-,TRBV12-3/TRBV12-4,TRBJ1-2,TGTGCCAGCAGTTTTGATAGGTCGGGTGGCTACACCTTC,CASSFDRSGGYTF
-,-,TRBV7-2,TRBJ2-1,TGTGCCAGCAGTTTCACTAGGGATGAGCAGTTCTTC,CASSFTRDEQFF
-,TRBD1,TRBV28,TRBJ2-5,TGTGCCAGCAGTAGGACAGGGAGGAAGACCCAGTACTTC,CASSRTGRKTQYF
-,TRBD1,TRBV19,TRBJ1-5,TGTGCCAGTAGTATATTCCCCTTCGACAGGGGGCCCCAGCCCCAGCATTTT,CASSIFPFDRGPQPQHF
-,-,TRBV5-1,TRBJ1-2,TGCGCCAGCAGCTTGAACAGGGAGTCGGGCTACACCTTC,CASSLNRESGYTF
once,TRBD1,TRBV18,TRBJ2-3,TGTGCCAGCTCAGGGACAGGGGTTACAGATACGCAGTATTTT,CASSGTGVTDTQYF
few,-,TRBV2,TRBJ1-2,TGTGCCAGCGGCACAAGCTACACCTTC,CASGTSYTF
-,-,TRBV19,TRBJ1-6,TGTGCCAGTAGTATAGGTGGCCGCCCGTCAATCACCCTCCACTTT,CASSIGGRPSITLHF
-,-,TRBV7-3,TRBJ1-2,TGTGCCAGCGGCGGATCATCTGGCTACACCTTC,CASGGSSGYTF
-,-,TRBV5-1,TRBJ1-1,TGCGCCAGCAGCTTGCTCGGGGACACTGAAGCTTTCTTT,CASSLLGDTEAFF
few,-,TRBV23-1,TRBJ1-1,TGCGCCAGCAGCGTACAGAAAATGAACACTGAAGCTTTCTTT,CASSVQKMNTEAFF
-,TRBD1,TRBV9,TRBJ2-7,TGTGCCAGCAGCGTTTCATCCGACAGGGGCTACGAGCAGTACTTC,CASSVSSDRGYEQYF
-,-,TRBV6-5,TRBJ1-2,TGTGCCAGCAGTTCAGTGAACTATGGCTACACCTTC,CASSSVNYGYTF
-,-,TRBV19,TRBJ1-6,TGTGCCAGTCAGACGGGTCAGTCGTCCCTCCACTTT,CASQTGQSSLHF